This T cell receptor beta chain was sequenced in a study of response to subunit inactivated influenza vaccine (dated by TCRdb to the late 2010s). For context, the study as a whole: The study used deep quantitative T cell receptor repertoire profiling to track responses to a trivalent subunit inactivated influenza vaccine.

The study at large found these results: The authors suggested that each seasonal influenza vaccination may recruit only a limited number of new T cells.

This clonotype was seen repeatedly, ten times or more. Its antigen target is currently unknown. Base qualities are not provided; no much larger clone lies one nucleotide away. The time point label on this specimen signifies: 45 days after influenza vaccine administration. Library preparation employed RT-PCR. Sequenced using an Illumina HiSeq 2500. Using fastp at Q25 and MiXCR, TCRdb reprocessed the public reads and kept productive beta chains. CDR3 protein sequences are deduplicated, and each keeps its most common genes and DNA. The sample records 150,000 to 200,000 distinct CDR3 sequences, roughly a tenth of which are singletons. The ten largest clones represent 9.5% to 15% of the sample. The CDR3 covers 17 residues, taking in both the cysteine and the phenylalanine. Only the CDR3 DNA is retained, 51 bases long and in frame from the first base. From V the trimming removes 0 bases and from J it removes 5 bases, while the gene matches leave 8 bases of the junction unaccounted for. The germline V gene sets CDR1 to LGHNA and CDR2 to YSLEER.

This clonotype was sampled from a man aged 50 to 60 who received an inactivated influenza vaccine. Donor details come from another sample of the same person, matched by shared clones. The sequencing here drew on non-naive T cells sorted from PBMCs, taken more than 35 days after vaccination. In the paper's terms, the cell subset or site label means: memory T cell fraction. The chain employs TRBV4-3 and TRBJ2-1; TRBD2 lines up with 9 middle nucleotides. This receptor carries the CDR3 CASSQDLRTSAHNEQFF. The nucleotides are TGCGCCAGCAGCCAAGATCTTCGGACTAGCGCTCACAATGAGCAGTTCTTC.